A single sample is the source of the 30 T cell receptor beta chains below, sequenced in a study of control samples from healthy donors and cancer patients. Produced via immunoSEQ multiplex PCR; TCRdb's table is partial and in-frame only. The sample includes about 130,000 clones, around nine tenths of them seen just once. Material: blood. These receptors all stem from a young man in good health.

Concerning this clone: No DNA is shown, since the ends of the CDR3 on it are uncertain; the CDR3 is the one TCRdb lists. The chain uses TRBV29-1 and TRBJ1-2; the table calls TRBD1, which could not be checked here. The CDR3 spans 12 amino acids, including both terminal residues. CDR1 SQVTM and CDR2 ANQGSEA come from the germline V gene. This chain's CDR3 is CSVAGGTGSLIF.

CDR3 protein: CASSYSLDRGPQPQHF. The CDR3 bases are TGTGCCAGCAGTTACTCGCTGGACAGGGGGCCTCAGCCCCAGCATTTT. The chain uses TRBV6-6 and TRBJ1-5, with 11 bases matching TRBD1. V was clipped by 0 bases and J by 6 bases; unmatched bases: 4. The CDR3 totals 16 residues. Per germline, CDR1 MNHNY and CDR2 SVGAGI (reference sequence).

The chain recombines TRBV5-1 with TRBJ2-2; D is possibly TRBD2 (5 bases). Germline loops: CDR1 SGHRS, CDR2 YFSETQ. The CDR3 covers 16 residues. Trimming cost V 0 bases and J 0 bases, with 9 bases left between them. The CDR3 reads CASSLASGTNTGELFF. The CDR3, as DNA: TGCGCCAGCAGCTTGGCCTCGGGGACGAACACCGGGGAGCTGTTTTTT.

The CDR3 loop is CASGDRATDTQYF. The CDR3 DNA reads as TGTGCCAGCGGGGACAGGGCCACAGATACGCAGTATTTT. The J gene is TRBJ2-3, the V gene TRBV28; 9 nucleotides align to TRBD1. The junction had 2 bases not matched to a gene; V was cut back by 8 bases and J by 2 bases. This CDR3 is built from 13 residues. Germline V CDR1 and CDR2: MDHEN, SYDVKM.

This clone was seen once. The J gene is TRBJ2-3, the V gene TRBV12-2; the table's TRBD2 call for D was not verified on the DNA. TRBV12-2 is flagged as a pseudogene. CDR3 length: 15 residues. Here the CDR3 reads CASRLVRGGTDTQYF. The CDR3 DNA sequence: TGTGCAAGTCGCTTAGTCCGGGGAGGCACAGATACGCAGTATTTT.

The chain combines TRBV7-8 with TRBJ1-5; D is unresolved. The V gene lost 1 base and the J gene lost 5 bases, with 6 bases spanning the gap. Germline CDR1 SGHVS, CDR2 FQNEAQ. The CDR3 contains 13 residues. This CDR3 is CASSLDIHQPQHF. The DNA of the CDR3 is TGTGCCAGCAGCTTAGATATTCATCAGCCCCAGCATTTT.

The chain carries TRBV30 and TRBJ1-3; no firm D call. Germline V CDR1 and CDR2: GTSNPN, SVGIG (reference sequence). V shed 4 bases and J shed 8 bases, with 18 bases lying between them. The CDR3 has 14 amino acids. CDR3 coding DNA: TGTGCCTGGACTCAAGCAGTTCCAAGGCACACCATATATTTT. It encodes CAWTQAVPRHTIYF.

The chain employs TRBV6-2 or TRBV6-3 and TRBJ2-1; D is possibly TRBD2 (5 bases). The CDR3 consists of 17 residues. V lost 2 bases and J 7 bases, leaving 21 bases between the germline ends. From germline, CDR1 is MNHEY and CDR2 SVGEGT. For the CDR3, the DNA is TGTGCCAGCAGTTACAGTCCCGGGGATTATAGAAAGAATGAGCAGTTCTTC. Protein sequence: CASSYSPGDYRKNEQFF.

V is TRBV9 and J is TRBJ1-1; D perhaps matches TRBD1 (6 bases). This CDR3 region has 15 residues. Germline CDR1 SGDLS, CDR2 YYNGEE. V gave up 3 bases and J gave up 0 bases, with 12 bases separating them. CDR3 nucleotides: TGTGCCAGCAGCGCCGCCGGGACAATGAACACTGAAGCTTTCTTT. Translated, it gives CASSAAGTMNTEAFF.

The V gene is TRBV3-1 (or the pseudogene TRBV3-2), the J gene TRBJ2-5, with D possibly called TRBD1 or TRBD2 (5 bases each). V shed 1 base and J shed 5 bases, with 8 bases lying between them. The length of the CDR3 is 13 residues. CDR1 LGHDT and CDR2 YNNKEL come from the germline V gene (reference sequence). In nucleotides, the CDR3 is TGTGCCAGCAGCCAAGTGGGGGTGGAGACCCAGTACTTC. Amino acid sequence: CASSQVGVETQYF.

This clone was recorded once. The rearrangement joins TRBV15 to TRBJ1-6; D ambiguous. CDR1 is LNHNV, CDR2 YYDKDF, per germline (reference sequence). With 3 bases removed from V and 7 bases from J, the gap between germline ends came to 13 bases. CDR3 size: 15 residues. The DNA of the CDR3 is TGTGCCACCAGCAGTACAGTAGGCCCCAATTCACCCCTCCACTTT. Translating it yields CATSSTVGPNSPLHF.

This clone has just a few counts. V is TRBV6-5 and J is TRBJ1-1; no clear D gene. The germline V gene has CDR1 MNHEY and CDR2 SVGAGI. The CDR3 is 13 amino acids. The V end was cut by 0 bases, the J end by 1 base, with 3 bases between. CDR3 DNA sequence: TGTGCCAGCAGTTACTCGACGAACACTGAAGCTTTCTTT. Translation: CASSYSTNTEAFF.

V and J are TRBV6-1 and TRBJ1-3; D remains unclear. V was shortened by 2 bases and J by 0 bases, with 23 bases between the two germline ends. The CDR3 sequence is 20 residues long. Germline assignment: CDR1 MNHNS and CDR2 SASEGT. The CDR3 DNA follows: TGTGCCAGCAGTGAATTGGCGAGGGTCCTACTCTCGAGCTCTGGAAACACCATATATTTT. Encoded protein: CASSELARVLLSSSGNTIYF.

The chain couples TRBV14 to TRBJ1-5, with D perhaps TRBD1 (5 bases). V lost 1 base and J lost 7, with 11 bases in between. CDR3 length: 14 amino acids. In germline, CDR1 is SGHDN, CDR2 FVKESK. The CDR3 loop is CASSQAGRDQPQHF. The CDR3 DNA reads as TGTGCCAGCAGCCAAGCTGGGAGGGACCAGCCCCAGCATTTT.

The chain carries TRBV12-3 or TRBV12-4 and TRBJ1-5, with D unclear. The CDR3 is 12 amino acids. V was pared by 4 bases and J by 4 bases, with 5 bases between. CDR3 protein: CASSWRNQPQHF. The DNA of the CDR3 is TGTGCCAGCAGTTGGAGAAATCAGCCCCAGCATTTT.

This rearrangement joins TRBV18 to TRBJ1-2; D is unresolved. Deletions cut 0 bases from V and 5 bases from J, with 10 bases between. This CDR3 has 14 residues. Looked up from germline, CDR1 is KGHSH and CDR2 is LQKENI. The CDR3 loop reads CASSPPSQVYGYTF. The CDR3 DNA reads TGTGCCAGCTCACCACCCTCCCAGGTTTATGGCTACACCTTC. The full variable domain, in which reference TRBV18 and TRBJ1-2 provide the parts outside the CDR3, is NAGVMQNPRHLVRRRGQEARLRCSPMKGHSHVYWYRQLPEEGLKFMVYLQKENIIDESGMPKERFSAEFPKEGPSILRIQQVVRGDSAAYFCASSPPSQVYGYTFGSGTRLTVV.

V is TRBV19 and J is TRBJ2-1, with D uncertain. The germline gives CDR1 LNHDA, CDR2 SQIVND (reference sequence). The CDR3 has 14 amino acids. With 5 bases removed from V and 0 bases from J, the gap between germline ends came to 8 bases. Here the CDR3 DNA reads TGTGCCAGTAGTGGGTCTCCCTCCTACAATGAGCAGTTCTTC. The encoded protein is CASSGSPSYNEQFF.

The chain links TRBV5-4 to TRBJ2-3; no clear D. Trimming took 4 bases from V and 11 from J, leaving 14 bases between them. The CDR3 totals 12 residues. Germline CDR1 is SGHNT and CDR2 is YYREEE (reference sequence). CDR3 DNA sequence: TGTGCCAGCAGCGAAGACTGGGCGAAGCAGTATTTT. Protein product: CASSEDWAKQYF.

The chain recombines TRBV10-2 with TRBJ2-1; 12 positions agree with TRBD2. The CDR3 has 17 amino acids. Germline CDR1 is WSHSY and CDR2 is SAAADI. V shed 6 bases, J shed 4 bases, and the junction held 10 bases outside the gene matches. The CDR3 DNA is TGCGCCAGCAGCGATACTAGCGGGGGGTTTTATTACAATGAGCAGTTCTTC. Amino acids: CASSDTSGGFYYNEQFF.

The chain couples TRBV11-2 to TRBJ1-3; D gene ambiguous. CDR1 is SGHAT and CDR2 is FQNNGV in the germline V gene. This CDR3 contains 15 residues. V was trimmed by 5 bases and J by 0 bases, leaving 11 bases between them. As DNA, the CDR3 is TGTGCCAGCAGCCTTGGAGGCTACTCTGGAAACACCATATATTTT. This gives the protein CASSLGGYSGNTIYF.

The rearrangement links TRBV28 to TRBJ1-5, with unresolved D. Trimming pared 11 bases from V and 1 base from J, leaving 12 bases between. Germline V CDR1 and CDR2: MDHEN, SYDVKM. The CDR3 consists of 13 residues. The CDR3 nucleotides read TGTGCCGTCGGGGAGTTAAGCAATCAGCCCCAGCATTTT. Translating gives CAVGELSNQPQHF.

This chain connects TRBV6-7 to TRBJ2-7; no reliable D call. TRBV6-7 is an open reading frame whose function is uncertain. The CDR3 has 12 residues. The V gene lost 5 bases and the J gene lost 5 bases, with 10 bases spanning the gap. The CDR3 sequence is CASSPRVHEQYV. The CDR3 DNA reads TGTGCCAGCAGTCCCCGGGTCCACGAGCAGTACGTC.

A single count supports this clone. V usage is TRBV10-2 and J usage is TRBJ1-5; D is ambiguous. Germline CDR1 is WSHSY and CDR2 is SAAADI. V was cut by 2 bases and J by 3 bases, with 8 bases left in between. The CDR3 is 14 amino acids. The CDR3 here is CASSEAIFNQPQHF. CDR3 coding DNA: TGCGCCAGCAGTGAGGCGATCTTCAATCAGCCCCAGCATTTT.

The V gene is TRBV3-1 (or the pseudogene TRBV3-2), the J gene TRBJ2-3; 10 nucleotides agree with TRBD1. The CDR3 length is 16 residues. Germline trimming cut 3 bases from V and 3 bases from J; bases unmatched to any gene: 6. The germline V gene has CDR1 LGHDT and CDR2 YNNKEL (reference sequence). CDR3 nucleotides: TGTGCCAGCAGCCAGGGATGGACAGGGGGGACAGATACGCAGTATTTT. Encoded protein: CASSQGWTGGTDTQYF.

The genes are TRBV27 and TRBJ2-7, with D tentatively TRBD1 (6 bases). This CDR3 spans 16 amino acids. The germline V gene encodes CDR1 MNHEY and CDR2 SMNVEV (reference sequence). Trimming left V 6 bases short and J 3 bases short, with 21 bases between. The CDR3 reads CASSLTGRPTLYEQYF. The CDR3 DNA follows: TGTGCCAGCAGCTTAACAGGGCGACCCACACTCTACGAGCAGTACTTC.

Concerning this clone itself: Other nucleotide sequences in the sample specify the same CDR3. The chain joins TRBV9 to TRBJ2-6, with D uncertain. Germline V gene data show CDR1 as SGDLS and CDR2 as YYNGEE. The CDR3 consists of 15 residues. Trimming shortened V by 0 bases and J by 0 bases, and 4 bases separated the two germline ends. The CDR3 DNA reads TGTGCCAGCAGCGTAGGGAGCTCTGGGGCCAACGTCCTGACTTTC. The encoded protein is CASSVGSSGANVLTF.

The chain uses TRBV19 and TRBJ2-7; the match to TRBD1 covers 9 bases. V was clipped by 5 bases and J by 9 bases; unmatched bases: 14. The V gene's germline CDR1 is LNHDA and CDR2 SQIVND (reference sequence). The CDR3 contains 15 residues. The CDR3 loop reads CASSLGQGGLSGQYF. In nucleotides, the CDR3 is TGTGCCAGTAGTTTGGGACAGGGTGGACTCAGCGGGCAGTACTTC.

The rearrangement joins TRBV10-3 to TRBJ2-7; the match to TRBD2 covers 11 bases. Germline-derived CDR1 and CDR2 are ENHRY and SYGVKD. V was pared by 3 bases and J by 3 bases, with 4 bases of the junction left unmatched. This CDR3 has 15 residues. The CDR3 coding sequence is TGTGCCATCAGTGATAGCGGGAGGGGAAACTACGAGCAGTACGTC. Translating gives CAISDSGRGNYEQYV.

The chain employs TRBV5-6 and TRBJ2-5; tentatively, D is TRBD1 or TRBD2 (6 bases each). Trimming cost V 5 bases and J 3 bases, with 14 bases left between them. Germline CDR1 is SGHDT and CDR2 is YYEEEE. The CDR3 spans 14 residues. The CDR3 bases are TGTGCCAGCAGGAGGGCCGGGGGCGAAGAGACCCAGTACTTC. As protein: CASRRAGGEETQYF.

The chain has TRBV4-1 and TRBJ2-1, with D uncertain. The CDR3 has 18 residues. CDR1 and CDR2 (germline): MGHRA, YSYEKL. Trimming left V 1 base short and J 5 bases short, with 21 bases between. In DNA, the CDR3 is TGCGCCAGCAGCCAAGCCCAAGGTGGCCGTTGGGAAGACAATGAGCAGTTCTTC. This sequence encodes CASSQAQGGRWEDNEQFF.